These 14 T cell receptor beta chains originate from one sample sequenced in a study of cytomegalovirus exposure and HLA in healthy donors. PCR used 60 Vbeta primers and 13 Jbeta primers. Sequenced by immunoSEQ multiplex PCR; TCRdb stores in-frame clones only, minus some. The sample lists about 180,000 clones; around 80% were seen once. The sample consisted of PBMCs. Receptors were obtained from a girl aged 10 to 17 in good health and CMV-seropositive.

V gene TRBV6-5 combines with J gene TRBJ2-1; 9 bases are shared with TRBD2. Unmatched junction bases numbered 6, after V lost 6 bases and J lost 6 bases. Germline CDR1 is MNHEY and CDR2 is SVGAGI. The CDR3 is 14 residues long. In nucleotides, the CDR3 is TGTGCCAGCAGGGCTCTAGCGGGGACCAATGAGCAGTTCTTC. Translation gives CASRALAGTNEQFF.

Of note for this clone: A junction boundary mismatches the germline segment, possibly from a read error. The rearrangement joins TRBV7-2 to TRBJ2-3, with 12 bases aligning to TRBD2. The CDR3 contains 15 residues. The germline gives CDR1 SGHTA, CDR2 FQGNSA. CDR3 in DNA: TGTGCCAGCAGCCTAGCGGGAGGGGTGACAGATACGCAGTATTTT. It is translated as CASSLAGGVTDTQYF.

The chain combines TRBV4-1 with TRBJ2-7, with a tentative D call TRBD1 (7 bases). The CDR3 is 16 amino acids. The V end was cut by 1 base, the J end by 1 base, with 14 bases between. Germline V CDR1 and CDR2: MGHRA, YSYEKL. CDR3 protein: CASSQGGAGGSYEQYF. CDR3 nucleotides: TGCGCCAGCAGCCAAGGGGGGGCAGGGGGGTCCTACGAGCAGTACTTC.

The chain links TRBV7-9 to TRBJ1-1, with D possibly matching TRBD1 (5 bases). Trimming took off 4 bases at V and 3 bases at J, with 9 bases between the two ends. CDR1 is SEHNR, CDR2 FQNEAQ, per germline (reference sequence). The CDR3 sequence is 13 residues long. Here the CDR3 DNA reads TGTGCCAGCAGCTCACAGGTCTACACTGAAGCTTTCTTT. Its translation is CASSSQVYTEAFF.

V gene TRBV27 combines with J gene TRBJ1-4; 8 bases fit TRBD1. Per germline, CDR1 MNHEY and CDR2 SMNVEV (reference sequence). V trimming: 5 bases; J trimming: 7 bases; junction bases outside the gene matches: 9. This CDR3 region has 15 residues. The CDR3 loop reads CASSPDRVYGEKLFF. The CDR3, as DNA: TGTGCCAGCAGTCCGGACAGGGTCTACGGTGAAAAACTGTTTTTT.

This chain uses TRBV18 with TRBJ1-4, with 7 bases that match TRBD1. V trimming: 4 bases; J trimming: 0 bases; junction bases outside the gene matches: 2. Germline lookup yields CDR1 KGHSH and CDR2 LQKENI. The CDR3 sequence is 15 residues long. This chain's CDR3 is CASSRGTATNEKLFF. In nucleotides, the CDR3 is TGTGCCAGCTCACGAGGGACAGCAACTAATGAAAAACTGTTTTTT.

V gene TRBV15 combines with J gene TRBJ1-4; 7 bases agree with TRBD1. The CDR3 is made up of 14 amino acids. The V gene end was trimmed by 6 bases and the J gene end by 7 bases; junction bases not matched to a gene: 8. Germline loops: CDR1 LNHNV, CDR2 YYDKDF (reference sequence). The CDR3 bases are TGTGCCACCAGGAAAGGACAGGAGATTGAAAAACTGTTTTTT. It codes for CATRKGQEIEKLFF.

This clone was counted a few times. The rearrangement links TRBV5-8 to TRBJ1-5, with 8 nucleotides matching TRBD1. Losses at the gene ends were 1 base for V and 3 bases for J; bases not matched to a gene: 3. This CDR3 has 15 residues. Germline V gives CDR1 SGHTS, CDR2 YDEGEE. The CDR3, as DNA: TGTGCCAGCAGCTTGAGGACAGGGCCCAATCAGCCCCAGCATTTT. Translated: CASSLRTGPNQPQHF.

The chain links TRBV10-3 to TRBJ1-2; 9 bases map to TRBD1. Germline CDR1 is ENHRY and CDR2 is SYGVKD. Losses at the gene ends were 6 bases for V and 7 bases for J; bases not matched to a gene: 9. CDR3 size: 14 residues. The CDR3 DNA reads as TGTGCCATCAGCGTAGGACAGGGGAACGTTGGCTACACCTTC. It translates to CAISVGQGNVGYTF.

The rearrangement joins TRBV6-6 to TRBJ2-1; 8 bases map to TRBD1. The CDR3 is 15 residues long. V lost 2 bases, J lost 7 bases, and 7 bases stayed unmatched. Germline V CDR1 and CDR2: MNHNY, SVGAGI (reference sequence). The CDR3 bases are TGTGCCAGCAGTTACACCCCGGGACAGGCGAATGAGCAGTTCTTC. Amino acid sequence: CASSYTPGQANEQFF.

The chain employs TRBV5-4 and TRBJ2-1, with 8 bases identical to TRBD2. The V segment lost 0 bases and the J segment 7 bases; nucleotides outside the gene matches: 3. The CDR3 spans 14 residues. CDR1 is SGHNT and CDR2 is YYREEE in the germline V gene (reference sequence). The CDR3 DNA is TGTGCCAGCAGCTTGGGCACTAGCGGAAATGAGCAGTTCTTC. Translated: CASSLGTSGNEQFF.

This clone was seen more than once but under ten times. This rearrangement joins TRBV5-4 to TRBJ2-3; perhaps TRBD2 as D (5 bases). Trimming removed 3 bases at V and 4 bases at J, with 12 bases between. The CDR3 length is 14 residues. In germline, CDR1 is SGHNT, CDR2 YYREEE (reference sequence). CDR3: CASSSGFQPDTQYF. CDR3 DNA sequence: TGTGCCAGCAGCTCGGGATTCCAGCCAGATACGCAGTATTTT.

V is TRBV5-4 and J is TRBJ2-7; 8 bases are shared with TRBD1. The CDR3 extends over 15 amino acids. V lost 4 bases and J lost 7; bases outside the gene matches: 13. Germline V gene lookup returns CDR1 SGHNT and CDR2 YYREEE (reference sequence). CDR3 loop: CASSDPGTGKREQYF. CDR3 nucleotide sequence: TGTGCCAGCAGCGACCCCGGGACAGGAAAAAGGGAGCAGTACTTC.

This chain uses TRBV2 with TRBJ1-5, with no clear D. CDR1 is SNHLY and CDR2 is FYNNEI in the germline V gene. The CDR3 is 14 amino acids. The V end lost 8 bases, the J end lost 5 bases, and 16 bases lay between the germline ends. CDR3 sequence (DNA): TGTGCCAGCTCCGGGCCCACCGGGGATCAGCCCCAGCATTTT. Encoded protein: CASSGPTGDQPQHF.